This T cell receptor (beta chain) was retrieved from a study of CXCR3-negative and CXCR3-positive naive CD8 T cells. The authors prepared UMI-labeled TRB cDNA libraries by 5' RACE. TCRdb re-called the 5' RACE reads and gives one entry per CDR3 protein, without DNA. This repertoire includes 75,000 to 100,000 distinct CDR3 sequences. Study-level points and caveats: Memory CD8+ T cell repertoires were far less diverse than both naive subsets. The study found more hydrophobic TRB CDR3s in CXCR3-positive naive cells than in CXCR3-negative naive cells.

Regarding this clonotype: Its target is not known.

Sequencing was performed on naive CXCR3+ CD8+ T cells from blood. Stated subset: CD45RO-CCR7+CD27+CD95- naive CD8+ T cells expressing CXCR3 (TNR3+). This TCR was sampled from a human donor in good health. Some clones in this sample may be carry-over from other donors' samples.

This CDR3 is CAWSDVKLNTEAFF. The genes are TRBV30 and TRBJ1-1. Germline V lookup: CDR1 GTSNPN, CDR2 SVGIG (reference sequence). The CDR3 has 14 amino acids.